This T cell receptor beta chain was captured in a study of blood T cell repertoires in COVID-19. Background on the study: COVID-19 samples collected from the United States, Italy and Spain covered acute and convalescent phases. PBMCs, B-cell-depleted T cells, or T cells were the source of the cDNA or gDNA that made up the material.

This CDR3 comprises 17 residues. The ends lost 3 bases at V and 6 bases at J; junction bases unmatched: 9. Germline V CDR1 and CDR2: LNHDA, SQIVND (reference sequence). Under the authors' procedure: The authors estimated nucleated cell counts from reference gene primer amplification. Profiled with immunoSEQ multiplex PCR; TCRdb holds only in-frame clones, not every one. V, J and clone size are taken as reported in that table, and D and trimming were inferred from the DNA itself. The table includes about 150,000 clones, 84% detected once. The chain links TRBV19 to TRBJ2-2, with 11 bases that match TRBD2. Material: peripheral blood. The TCR sequence derives from a man in his 70s with acute or convalescent COVID-19. The CDR3 DNA reads TGTGCCAGTAGTATGGCCCTTAGCGGGAGGGCCTCCGGGGAGCTGTTTTTT. Protein sequence: CASSMALSGRASGELFF. The complete variable domain, with remaining parts taken from reference TRBV19 and TRBJ2-2, reads DGGITQSPKYLFRKEGQNVTLSCEQNLNHDAMYWYRQDPGQGLRLIYYSQIVNDFQKGDIAEGYSVSREKKESFPLTVTSAQKNPTAFYLCASSMALSGRASGELFFGEGSRLTVL.